The 2 T cell receptor beta chains below come from one sample, sequenced in a study of blood T cell repertoires in COVID-19. Produced via immunoSEQ multiplex PCR; TCRdb's table is partial and in-frame only. This repertoire shows roughly 190,000 clones, 80% to 90% found once; its top ten account for approximately 19%. Sample: peripheral blood. Receptors originate from a human donor in a cohort sampled during active COVID-19.

This rearrangement joins TRBV5-1 to TRBJ1-1, with D possibly matching TRBD1 (5 bases). This CDR3 contains 15 residues. Germline V CDR1 and CDR2: SGHRS, YFSETQ. V was shortened by 0 bases and J by 6 bases, with 15 bases between the two germline ends. CDR3 sequence reads: CASSLEFRRGSEAFF. The CDR3, as DNA: TGCGCCAGCAGCTTGGAATTTCGGAGGGGCTCTGAAGCTTTCTTT.

The J gene is TRBJ2-7, the V gene TRBV6-4, with TRBD1 matching over 7 bases. The CDR3 is 15 residues long. The germline V gene has CDR1 MRHNA and CDR2 SNTAGT. DNA of the CDR3: TGTGCAGAAGGAATCCCAAGGGGGCGAACCAACGAGCAGTACGTC. This encodes CAEGIPRGRTNEQYV.